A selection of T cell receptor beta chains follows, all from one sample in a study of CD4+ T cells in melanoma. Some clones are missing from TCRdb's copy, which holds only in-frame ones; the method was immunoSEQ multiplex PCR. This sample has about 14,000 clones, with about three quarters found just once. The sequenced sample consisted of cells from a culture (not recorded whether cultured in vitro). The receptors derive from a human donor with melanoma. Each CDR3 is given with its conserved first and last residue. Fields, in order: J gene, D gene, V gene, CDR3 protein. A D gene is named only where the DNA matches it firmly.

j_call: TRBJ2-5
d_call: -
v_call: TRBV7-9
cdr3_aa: CASSPKRADQETQYF

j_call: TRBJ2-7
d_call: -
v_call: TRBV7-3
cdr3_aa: CASSPRPGQGEQYF

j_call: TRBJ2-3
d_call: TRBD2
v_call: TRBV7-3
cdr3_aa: CASSTGTSGGVDTQYF

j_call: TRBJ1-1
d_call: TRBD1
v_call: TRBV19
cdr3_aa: CASSAQGGDAFF

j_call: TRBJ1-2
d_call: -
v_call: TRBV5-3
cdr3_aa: CARSPEAPIPACYTF

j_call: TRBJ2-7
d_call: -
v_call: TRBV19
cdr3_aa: CASRSYDSYEQYF

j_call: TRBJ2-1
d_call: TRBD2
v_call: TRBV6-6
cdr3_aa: CASAGLAGGSFNEQFF

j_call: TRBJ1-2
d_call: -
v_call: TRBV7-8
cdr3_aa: CASSLDRVYGYTF

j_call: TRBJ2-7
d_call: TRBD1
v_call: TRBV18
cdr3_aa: CASSPSGQGREQYF

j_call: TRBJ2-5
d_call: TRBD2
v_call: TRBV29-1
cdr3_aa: CSVGLVQRGGWMETQYF

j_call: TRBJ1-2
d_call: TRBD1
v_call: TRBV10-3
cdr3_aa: CAISADDRGRPANYGYTF

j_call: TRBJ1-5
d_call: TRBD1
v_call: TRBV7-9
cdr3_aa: CASSRDSHQPQHF

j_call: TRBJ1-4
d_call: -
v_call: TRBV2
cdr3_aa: CASSWGRGPSEKLFF

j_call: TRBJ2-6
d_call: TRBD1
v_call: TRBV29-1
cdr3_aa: CSAADRVGANVLTF

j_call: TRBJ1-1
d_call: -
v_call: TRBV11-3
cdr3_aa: CASSPGVGMNTEAFF

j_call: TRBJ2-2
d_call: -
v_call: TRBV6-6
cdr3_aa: CASSPGDRELFF

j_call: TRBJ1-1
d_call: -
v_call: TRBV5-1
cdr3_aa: CASSLGSSNTEAFF

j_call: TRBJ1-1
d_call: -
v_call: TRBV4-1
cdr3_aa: CASSQDGRYNTEAFF

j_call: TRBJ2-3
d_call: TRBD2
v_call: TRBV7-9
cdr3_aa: CASSPDRGGSTDTQYF

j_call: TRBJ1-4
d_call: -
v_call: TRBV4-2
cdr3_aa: CASSPPPDHEKLFF

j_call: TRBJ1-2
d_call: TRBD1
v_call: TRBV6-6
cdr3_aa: CASSGTGDPDYGYTF

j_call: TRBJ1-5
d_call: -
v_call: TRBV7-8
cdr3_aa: CASGGSNQPQHF

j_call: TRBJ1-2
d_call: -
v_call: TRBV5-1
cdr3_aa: CASSLTYRDNYGYTF

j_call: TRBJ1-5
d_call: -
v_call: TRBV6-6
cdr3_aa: CASSYGRTNQPQHF

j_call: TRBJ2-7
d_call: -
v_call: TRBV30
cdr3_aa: CAWSVPGYEQYF

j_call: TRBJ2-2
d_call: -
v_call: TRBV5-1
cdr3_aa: CASSLVSGASNTGELFF

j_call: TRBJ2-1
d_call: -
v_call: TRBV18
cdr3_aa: CASSPQKGNEQFF

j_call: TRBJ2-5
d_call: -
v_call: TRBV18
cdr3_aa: CASSPGIRQETQYF

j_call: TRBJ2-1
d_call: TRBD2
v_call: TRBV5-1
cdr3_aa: CASGARTSGYNEQFF

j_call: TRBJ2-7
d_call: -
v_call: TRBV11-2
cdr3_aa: CASSLIQGTYEQYF

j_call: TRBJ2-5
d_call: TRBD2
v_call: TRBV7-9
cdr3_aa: CASSSTGTSGGAETQYF

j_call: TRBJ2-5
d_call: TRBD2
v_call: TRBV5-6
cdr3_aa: CASSFSGGARETQYF

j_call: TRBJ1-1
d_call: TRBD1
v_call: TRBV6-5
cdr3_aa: CASTPGQGFFF

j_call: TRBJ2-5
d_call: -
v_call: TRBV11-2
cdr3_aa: CASSLGSWAGETQYF

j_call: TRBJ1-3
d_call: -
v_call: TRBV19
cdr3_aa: CASSIRDGLDGNSGNTIYF

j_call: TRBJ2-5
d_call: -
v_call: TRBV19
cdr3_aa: CASSGGGRAGARPVETQYF

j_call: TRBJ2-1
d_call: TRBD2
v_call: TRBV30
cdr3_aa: CAWNLAGGPVNNEQFF

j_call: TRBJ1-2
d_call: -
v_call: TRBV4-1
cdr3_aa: CASSRTPRGGGYTF

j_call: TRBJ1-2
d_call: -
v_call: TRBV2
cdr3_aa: CASRGTVSYGYTF

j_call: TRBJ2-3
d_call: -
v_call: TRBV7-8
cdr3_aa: CAGGGLAWDTQYF

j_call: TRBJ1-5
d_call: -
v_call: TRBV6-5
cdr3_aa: CASSRHRASNQPQHF

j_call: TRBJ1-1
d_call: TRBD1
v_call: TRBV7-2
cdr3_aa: CASSFQGATEAFF

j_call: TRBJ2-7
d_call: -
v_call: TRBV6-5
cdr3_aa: CASSTSLGQYEQYF

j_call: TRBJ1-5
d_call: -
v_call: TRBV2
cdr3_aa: CASSRSGWMQPQHF

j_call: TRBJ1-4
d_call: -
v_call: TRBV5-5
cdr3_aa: CASSPLGEGEKLFF

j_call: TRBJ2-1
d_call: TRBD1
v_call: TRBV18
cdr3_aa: CASSQTSGTGFITQFF

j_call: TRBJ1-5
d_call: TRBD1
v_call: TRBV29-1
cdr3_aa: CSVSGTEDQPQHF

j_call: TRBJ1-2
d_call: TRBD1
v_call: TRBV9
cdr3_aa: CASSVGAGGRNYGYTF

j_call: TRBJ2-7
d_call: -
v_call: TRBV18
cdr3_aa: CASSPSRPGSSYEQYF

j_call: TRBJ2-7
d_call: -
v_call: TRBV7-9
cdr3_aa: CASSLMGGLRRPNTYEQYF

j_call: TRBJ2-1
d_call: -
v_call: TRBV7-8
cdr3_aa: CASSPPLRLGGYNEQFF

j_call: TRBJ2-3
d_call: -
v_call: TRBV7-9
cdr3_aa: CASSLPVGGAVTDTQYF

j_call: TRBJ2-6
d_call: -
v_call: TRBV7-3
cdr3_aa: CASSQRAGSGANVLTF

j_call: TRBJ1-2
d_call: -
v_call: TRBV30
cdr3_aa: CAWSAYSGYTF

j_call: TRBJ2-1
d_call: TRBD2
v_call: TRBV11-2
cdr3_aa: CASSPGLASYNEQFF

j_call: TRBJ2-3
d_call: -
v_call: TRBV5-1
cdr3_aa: CASSLQGRSTDTQYF

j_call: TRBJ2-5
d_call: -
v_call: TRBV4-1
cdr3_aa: CASSQLGGALPQYF